This TCR beta chain was identified in a study of cytomegalovirus exposure and HLA in healthy donors. Germline assignment: CDR1 SGHDT and CDR2 YYEEEE. Trimming pared 2 bases from V and 6 bases from J, leaving 11 bases between. The CDR3 has 14 amino acids. Use of 60 Vbeta and 13 Jbeta primers characterized the PCR. Profiled with immunoSEQ multiplex PCR; TCRdb holds only in-frame clones, not every one. This table lists 70,000 to 100,000 clones. The chain has TRBV5-6 and TRBJ1-4; TRBD1 might be the D (5 bases). This TCR came from a girl aged 10-17 years in good health and CMV-seropositive. The sequencing sample was made of PBMCs. CDR3 region: CASSLGVGDEKLFF. CDR3 nucleotide sequence: TGTGCCAGCAGCTTAGGGGTAGGGGATGAAAAACTGTTTTTT.